This TCR beta chain was captured by sequencing in a study of T cells in Graves' hyperthyroidism and ophthalmopathy (dated by TCRdb to about 2019). Regarding the research as a whole: TCR V-J signatures able to tell the groups apart were searched for in a discovery cohort of 100 patients, of whom 40 to 45 had Graves' ophthalmopathy and 55 to 65 had stable Graves' hyperthyroidism. The 80 to 100 discovery patients were randomly divided into training and test sets at a 7:3 ratio. In about six Graves' hyperthyroidism patients, the study also compared T-cell repertoires from thyroid tissue with T-cell repertoires from blood. Prospective prediction of ophthalmopathy was tested in an independent validation cohort of about 19 hyperthyroidism patients and 17 patients who later progressed to ophthalmopathy. Following sampling, methimazole starting at 30 mg daily was given to hyperthyroidism patients, and high-dose intravenous methylprednisolone was given to ophthalmopathy patients. According to the paper, TCR Vbeta CDR3 sequencing was carried out on some 130 peripheral blood samples, which came from 40 to 45 ophthalmopathy, around 74 hyperthyroidism and approximately 17 progressor patients. Here is what the overall study found, with its caveats: In cross-validation, a model built on a 13 V-J signature told ophthalmopathy apart from stable hyperthyroidism with just under 90% sensitivity and around 81% specificity, and in testing the same model reached 80%/75%. Most expanded thyroid clonotypes (frequency above 0.001) were also detected in blood, suggesting blood repertoires may reflect thyroid immune responses. Sample size was not statistically predetermined, and investigators were not blinded to group allocation. In validation, the model predicted progression to ophthalmopathy a median of about 6.5 months before onset, with over 55% sensitivity and about 75% specificity.

Worth noting for this clonotype: Its binding antigen is unknown. A read error may produce the germline difference seen at one junction end.

The TCR beta CDR3 regions were amplified from RNA transcripts. The TCR CDR3 was subjected to a first round of RT-PCR using the HTBI primer set and the Qiagen OneStep RT-PCR kit. Libraries were constructed in a second round of multiplex PCR, after which size selection and purification were performed. The libraries were sequenced on an Illumina HiSeq2000 using paired-end 100 bp reads. The authors processed their data as follows. SOAPnuke was used to process the raw data, throwing out any read that contained adapters or uncalled bases, had a mean Phred below 15, or lacked an exact constant-primer or identifier match. High-quality paired reads were merged with COPE v1.2.5, and unique nucleotide sequences were defined as clonotypes. MiTCR v1.1 was used to align the clonotypes against IMGT TRBV, TRBD and TRBJ reference segments. The analysis was restricted to V-J combinations with a frequency above 0.0001, which together covered 99% to 99.2% of the repertoires. A TCS score was defined as the ratio between F50 (clonal expansion) and ExV (chaos), using BLOSUM62-based TCRdist between CDR3 peptides within each V-J. Welch's t-statistics and random forest reduced around 510 V-J features to 13, which were used in a naive Bayes classifier (R e1071). The Morisita-Horn index was used to measure how similar the thyroid and blood repertoires were. TCRdb applied fastp at Q25 and MiXCR to the public reads, then kept only in-frame beta chains. Identical CDR3 proteins give one entry, which carries the most common genes and DNA. TCRdb's processing, not the authors' own work, is the source of the V and J calls. Present in this sample are roughly 500,000 distinct CDR3 sequences, roughly 45% of which were seen just once. Roughly 45% of the sample is in the top ten clones.

The CDR3 covers 13 residues, taking in both the cysteine and the phenylalanine. Here the CDR3 DNA is all that survives: 39 bases in frame from base 1. CDR1 and CDR2, per the germline V gene, are SGHTA and FQGNSA. Any patient with an uncontrolled infection, another autoimmune disease, pregnancy or lactation was excluded. Diagnoses were established on the basis of clinical symptoms, serum thyroxine and TRAb, thyroid ultrasound, and orbital computed tomography. Total RNA was extracted using Trizol reagent, and RNA quality was assessed on an Agilent 2100 Bioanalyzer. The rearranged chain carries TRBV7-2 and TRBJ2-7, with the D call perhaps TRBD1 or TRBD2, each one matching 5 bases. The TCR comes from an adult woman with Graves' disease, either hyperthyroidism or ophthalmopathy (not recorded which). The specimen sequenced was peripheral blood or thyroid tissue (not recorded which). The nucleotides are TGTGCCAGCAGCTTAGGAGGTGGGGACGAGCAGTGCTTC. Protein translation: CASSLGGGDEQCF.